There are a few counts of the clone carrying this T cell receptor beta chain. The CDR3 spans 14 residues. Germline V gene sequence: CDR1 SNHLY, CDR2 FYNNEI. V was shortened by 8 bases and J by 2 bases, with 16 bases between the two germline ends. The data originate from a study of blood T cell repertoires in COVID-19. TCRdb's table, derived via immunoSEQ multiplex PCR, lists solely in-frame clones and lacks some. This table holds about 240,000 clones, more than 75% found once. V gene TRBV2 combines with J gene TRBJ2-7; D might be TRBD2 (6 bases). The sample taken for sequencing was peripheral blood. The sequence was obtained from a woman between 40 and 55 years old who had recovered from COVID-19. The CDR3 here is CASAISGLPYEQYF. The CDR3, as DNA: TGTGCCAGCGCAATTAGCGGCCTCCCCTACGAGCAGTACTTC.